Listed here are 30 T cell receptor beta chains from one sample, sequenced in a study of CD8 T cells in Susac syndrome. It was with random hexamers that 0.5 to 1 ug RNA was reverse transcribed. TCRdb reprocessed the immunoSEQ multiplex PCR reads with MiXCR, giving one entry per CDR3 protein. The profile shows 120,000 or so distinct CDR3 sequences, 85% to 95% of them singletons. The sequenced material came from CD8+ T cells from PBMCs. These receptors were taken from a human donor with Susac syndrome.

The table lists this clonotype with a few counts. The gene calls are TRBV4-1 and TRBJ1-6; the D is unclear. Trimming stripped 0 bases from V and 0 bases from J, with 3 bases between. The CDR3 covers 15 residues. Germline V gives CDR1 MGHRA, CDR2 YSYEKL. This chain's CDR3 is CASSQDSSYNSPLHF. DNA for the CDR3: TGCGCCAGCAGCCAAGACAGCTCCTATAATTCACCCCTCCACTTT.

The chain recombines TRBV6-5 with TRBJ2-1; D is possibly TRBD2 (7 bases). Germline V gene sequence: CDR1 MNHEY, CDR2 SVGAGI. Trimming cost V 0 bases and J 7 bases, with 13 bases left between them. CDR3 length: 15 amino acids. CDR3 sequence reads: CASSYSTGGLNEQFF. CDR3 nucleotide sequence: TGTGCCAGCAGTTACTCAACGGGGGGCCTGAATGAGCAGTTCTTC.

This chain links TRBV10-1 with TRBJ2-7; 8 bases align to TRBD1. Losses at the gene ends were 5 bases for V and 5 bases for J; bases not matched to a gene: 5. Germline lookup yields CDR1 WNHNN and CDR2 SYGVQD (reference sequence). The CDR3 loop spans 13 amino acids. Here the CDR3 DNA reads TGCGCCAGCAGTAAAAGGACAGGGAACGAGCAGTACTTC. Translating gives CASSKRTGNEQYF.

The rearrangement joins TRBV6-2 or TRBV6-3 to TRBJ2-3; tentatively, D is TRBD1 or TRBD2 (5 bases each). The CDR3 loop spans 15 amino acids. V dropped 6 bases and J dropped 2 bases, with 15 bases sitting between them. CDR1 is MNHEY and CDR2 is SVGEGT in the germline V gene. Here the CDR3 reads CASSLRGLLTDTQYF. The CDR3 DNA sequence: TGTGCCAGCAGCTTACGGGGCCTACTCACAGATACGCAGTATTTT.

The CDR3 nucleotides read TGTGCCATCAAGGCGGCCGGAGAGACCCAGTACTTC. Its translation is CAIKAAGETQYF. The chain employs TRBV10-3 and TRBJ2-5; no definite D call. This CDR3 has 12 amino acids. Germline CDR1 and CDR2: ENHRY and SYGVKD. V was cut by 7 bases and J by 4 bases, with 10 bases left in between.

V usage is TRBV18 and J usage is TRBJ2-7; 8 nucleotides match TRBD1. The CDR3 runs 14 residues. V lost 0 bases to trimming and J lost 4 bases; unmatched junction nucleotides: 2. CDR1 KGHSH and CDR2 LQKENI come from the germline V gene. For the CDR3, the DNA is TGTGCCAGCTCACCACCGGACAGGGAATACGAGCAGTACTTC. Translating gives CASSPPDREYEQYF. The entire variable domain, with the rest obtained from reference TRBV18 and TRBJ2-7, is as follows: NAGVMQNPRHLVRRRGQEARLRCSPMKGHSHVYWYRQLPEEGLKFMVYLQKENIIDESGMPKERFSAEFPKEGPSILRIQQVVRGDSAAYFCASSPPDREYEQYFGPGTRLTVT.

DNA of the CDR3: TGTGCCAGCAGTTTATCCGAGACCGCTTACTACGAGCAGTACTTC. Protein product: CASSLSETAYYEQYF. The chain employs TRBV27 and TRBJ2-7; D is undetermined. CDR3 size: 15 residues. Trimming took off 0 bases at V and 3 bases at J, with 12 bases between the two ends. Germline lookup yields CDR1 MNHEY and CDR2 SMNVEV (reference sequence).

The chain carries TRBV6-6 and TRBJ2-3; the D is unclear. Germline V gene lookup returns CDR1 MNHNY and CDR2 SVGAGI (reference sequence). The V end was cut by 5 bases, the J end by 4 bases, with 4 bases between. The CDR3 length is 11 residues. Here the CDR3 reads CASSMADTQYF. In DNA, the CDR3 is TGTGCCAGCAGTATGGCAGATACGCAGTATTTT.

Written as DNA, the CDR3 is TGTGCCAGCAGCTTGGGCGCCGCCACCTACGAGCAGTACTTC. Its protein product is CASSLGAATYEQYF. The V call is TRBV5-6, the J call TRBJ2-7; D ambiguous. V was clipped by 0 bases and J by 2 bases, with 9 bases between them. The CDR3 has 14 residues. Germline values: CDR1 SGHDT, CDR2 YYEEEE.

The chain joins TRBV7-9 to TRBJ2-2, with D hard to call. The germline V and J ends were trimmed by 5 bases and 2 bases, with 9 bases remaining between them. The CDR3 length is 14 residues. CDR1 and CDR2 from the germline V gene are SEHNR and FQNEAQ (reference sequence). CDR3 nucleotides: TGTGCCAGCAGCCATGACTCAAACACCGGGGAGCTGTTTTTT. This encodes CASSHDSNTGELFF.

V and J are TRBV9 and TRBJ2-5; perhaps D is TRBD1 or TRBD2 (6 bases each). The length of the CDR3 is 13 residues. Germline CDR1 reads SGDLS; CDR2 reads YYNGEE. The V end lost 3 bases, the J end lost 1 base, and 7 bases lay between the germline ends. For the CDR3, the DNA is TGTGCCAGCAGCGGGGGGGCCCAAGAGACCCAGTACTTC. As protein: CASSGGAQETQYF.

The V call is TRBV15, the J call TRBJ2-4; D ambiguous. The CDR3 loop spans 12 amino acids. The V end was cut by 0 bases, the J end by 7 bases, with 4 bases between. Per germline, CDR1 LNHNV and CDR2 YYDKDF (reference sequence). CDR3 coding DNA: TGTGCCACCAGCAGAGATAAGAACATTCAGTACTTC. This encodes CATSRDKNIQYF.

The chain links TRBV6-1 to TRBJ1-1; D remains ambiguous. From germline, CDR1 is MNHNS and CDR2 SASEGT. The CDR3 has 13 residues. Trimming removed 7 bases at V and 5 bases at J, with 14 bases between. The CDR3 spells CASTGIRFTEAFF. Here the CDR3 DNA reads TGTGCCAGCACCGGCATTAGGTTTACTGAAGCTTTCTTT.

J is TRBJ2-1 and V is TRBV29-1, with TRBD2 matching 11 bases. The germline CDR1 and CDR2 sequences are SQVTM and ANQGSEA. J gave up 5 bases and V 3 bases, and 6 bases lay outside the gene matches. The CDR3 has 15 residues. The DNA for the CDR3 is TGCAGCGTTGACCTCGGGACTAGCGGCCACAATGAGCAGTTCTTC. Translation: CSVDLGTSGHNEQFF.

This rearrangement joins TRBV4-2 to TRBJ2-7, with D uncertain. With 0 bases removed from V and 2 bases from J, the gap between germline ends came to 8 bases. In germline, CDR1 is LGHNA, CDR2 YNFKEQ. This CDR3 comprises 14 residues. For the CDR3, the DNA is TGTGCCAGCAGCCAAGACAGAACGACCTACGAGCAGTACTTC. It is translated as CASSQDRTTYEQYF.

This chain joins TRBV2 and TRBJ1-2; no firm D call. The CDR3 totals 14 residues. CDR1 is SNHLY and CDR2 is FYNNEI in the germline V gene. V was cut by 3 bases and J by 5 bases, with 13 bases left in between. CDR3 amino acids: CASSDNSGPYGYTF. CDR3 DNA sequence: TGTGCCAGCAGTGACAACAGCGGGCCGTATGGCTACACCTTC.

The chain's CDR3 is CSVDVASREQFF. The CDR3 DNA sequence: TGCAGCGTTGATGTCGCCTCCCGGGAGCAGTTCTTC. This chain connects TRBV29-1 to TRBJ2-1; D ambiguous. The germline V gene has CDR1 SQVTM and CDR2 ANQGSEA. Trimming stripped 3 bases from V and 10 bases from J, with 13 bases between. This CDR3 has 12 residues.

The V gene is TRBV6-5, the J gene TRBJ2-2; D not resolved. Trimming removed 2 bases from V and 8 bases from J, with 6 bases in between. This CDR3 spans 12 amino acids. The V gene's germline CDR1 is MNHEY and CDR2 SVGAGI. Here the CDR3 reads CASSYQSGELFF. The CDR3 DNA follows: TGTGCCAGCAGTTACCAAAGTGGGGAGCTGTTTTTT.

This clonotype occurred a few times. The rearrangement joins TRBV7-9 to TRBJ2-5; 9 bases are shared with TRBD2. The CDR3 covers 15 residues. In germline, CDR1 is SEHNR, CDR2 FQNEAQ (reference sequence). J lost 6 bases, V lost 0 bases, and 5 bases had no gene match. This CDR3 is CASSLASGGPKTQYF. In nucleotides, the CDR3 is TGTGCCAGCAGCTTAGCTAGCGGGGGCCCAAAGACCCAGTACTTC.

V gene TRBV11-2 combines with J gene TRBJ2-3; 10 nucleotides match TRBD2. There are 17 residues in the CDR3. Germline V gives CDR1 SGHAT, CDR2 FQNNGV. Trimming removed 2 bases from V and 2 bases from J; junction bases left unmatched: 7. The CDR3 DNA sequence: TGTGCCAGCAGCTTATCCCTTAGCGGGGGGATCACAGATACGCAGTATTTT. It yields the protein CASSLSLSGGITDTQYF.

The chain joins TRBV5-1 to TRBJ2-7; no clear D gene. The ends were cut back, 3 bases at V and 7 bases at J, with 8 bases in the middle. This CDR3 region has 11 residues. Germline V gene sequence: CDR1 SGHRS, CDR2 YFSETQ. The CDR3 coding sequence is TGCGCCAGCAGCTCCACCGGAGAGCAGTACTTC. Its protein is CASSSTGEQYF. Full variable domain (missing parts from reference TRBV5-1 and TRBJ2-7): KAGVTQTPRYLIKTRGQQVTLSCSPISGHRSVSWYQQTPGQGLQFLFEYFSETQRNKGNFPGRFSGRQFSNSRSEMNVSTLELGDSALYLCASSSTGEQYFGPGTRLTVT.

The genes are TRBV25-1 and TRBJ1-2; D unresolved. V lost 6 bases and J 1 base, leaving 6 bases between the germline ends. The germline CDR1 and CDR2 sequences are MGHDK and SYGVNS. This CDR3 is built from 12 residues. CDR3 amino acids: CASREGNYGYTF. CDR3 nucleotides: TGTGCCAGCAGAGAGGGTAACTATGGCTACACCTTC.

CDR3 in amino acids: CASSFGLQGTEAFF. For the CDR3, the DNA is TGTGCCAGCAGCTTCGGGCTACAGGGGACTGAAGCTTTCTTT. The V call is TRBV12-3 or TRBV12-4, the J call TRBJ1-1; 7 positions match TRBD1. The junction had 9 bases not matched to a gene; V was cut back by 6 bases and J by 5 bases. The CDR3 runs 14 residues.

V is TRBV12-3 or TRBV12-4 and J is TRBJ1-1, with 8 bases aligning to TRBD1. V trimming: 4 bases; J trimming: 3 bases; junction bases outside the gene matches: 4. This CDR3 is 14 amino acids long. The CDR3 region is CASSWTGIHTEAFF. In DNA form, the CDR3 reads TGTGCCAGCAGTTGGACAGGGATTCACACTGAAGCTTTCTTT.

This sequence joins TRBV27 and TRBJ2-5; the D gene could be TRBD1 or TRBD2 (6 bases each). V shed 1 base and J shed 5 bases, with 14 bases lying between them. The CDR3 has 15 amino acids. CDR1 is MNHEY and CDR2 is SMNVEV in the germline V gene (reference sequence). In nucleotides, the CDR3 is TGTGCCAGCAGTTTATGGGCAGGGGCGGGGGAGACCCAGTACTTC. This encodes CASSLWAGAGETQYF.

The V call is TRBV14, the J call TRBJ1-5; D remains ambiguous. The CDR3 extends over 12 amino acids. V lost 3 bases to trimming and J lost 5 bases, with 5 bases between them. Germline values: CDR1 SGHDN, CDR2 FVKESK. The CDR3 spells CASSHSDQPQHF. The DNA for the CDR3 is TGTGCCAGCAGCCACTCTGATCAGCCCCAGCATTTT.

The chain recombines TRBV7-9 with TRBJ2-3, with a tentative D call TRBD2 (6 bases). V gave up 5 bases and J gave up 4 bases, with 13 bases separating them. Germline V gene lookup returns CDR1 SEHNR and CDR2 FQNEAQ (reference sequence). The CDR3 loop spans 14 amino acids. CDR3 region: CASSRSGRADTQYF. The CDR3 nucleotides read TGTGCCAGCAGCCGTAGCGGTCGCGCAGATACGCAGTATTTT. Complete variable domain (other parts from reference TRBV7-9 and TRBJ2-3): DTGVSQNPRHKITKRGQNVTFRCDPISEHNRLYWYRQTLGQGPEFLTYFQNEAQLEKSRLLSDRFSAERPKGSFSTLEIQRTEQGDSAMYLCASSRSGRADTQYFGPGTRLTVL.

V gene TRBV5-1 combines with J gene TRBJ1-5, with 10 bases matching TRBD1. The trim removed 5 bases at V and 3 bases at J, leaving 2 bases unmatched. CDR1 and CDR2 from the germline V gene are SGHRS and YFSETQ. This CDR3 contains 14 residues. The CDR3 sequence is CASRGQGPNQPQHF. The CDR3 nucleotides read TGCGCCAGCAGGGGACAGGGGCCCAATCAGCCCCAGCATTTT. The whole variable domain, remainder taken from reference TRBV5-1 and TRBJ1-5, is KAGVTQTPRYLIKTRGQQVTLSCSPISGHRSVSWYQQTPGQGLQFLFEYFSETQRNKGNFPGRFSGRQFSNSRSEMNVSTLELGDSALYLCASRGQGPNQPQHFGDGTRLSIL.

The CDR3 DNA is TGTGCCTGGAGTAGGGGACAGGGAGGTGATACGCAGTATTTT. It yields the protein CAWSRGQGGDTQYF. The chain is built from TRBV30 and TRBJ2-3; 9 bases fit TRBD1. This CDR3 region has 14 residues. J lost 6 bases, V lost 2 bases, and 6 bases had no gene match. From germline, CDR1 is GTSNPN and CDR2 SVGIG (reference sequence).

The chain recombines TRBV12-3 or TRBV12-4 with TRBJ1-1; possible D gene TRBD1, 5 bases. The CDR3 has 14 amino acids. The V and J ends lost 3 bases and 3 bases respectively, with 11 bases between them. CDR3 nucleotides: TGTGCCAGCAGTTTGTACCGGGGGGACACTGAAGCTTTCTTT. It encodes CASSLYRGDTEAFF.